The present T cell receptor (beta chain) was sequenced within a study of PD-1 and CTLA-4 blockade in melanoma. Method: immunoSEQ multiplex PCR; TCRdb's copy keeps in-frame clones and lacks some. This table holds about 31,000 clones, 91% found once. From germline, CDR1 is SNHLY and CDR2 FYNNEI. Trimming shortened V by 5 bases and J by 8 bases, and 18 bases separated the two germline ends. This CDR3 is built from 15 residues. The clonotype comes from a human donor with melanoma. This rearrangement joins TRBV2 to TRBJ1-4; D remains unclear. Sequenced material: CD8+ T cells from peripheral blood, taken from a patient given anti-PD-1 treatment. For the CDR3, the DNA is TGTGCCAGCAGTACAGAGGAAGGTTTCGGAGAAAAACTGTTTTTT. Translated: CASSTEEGFGEKLFF.